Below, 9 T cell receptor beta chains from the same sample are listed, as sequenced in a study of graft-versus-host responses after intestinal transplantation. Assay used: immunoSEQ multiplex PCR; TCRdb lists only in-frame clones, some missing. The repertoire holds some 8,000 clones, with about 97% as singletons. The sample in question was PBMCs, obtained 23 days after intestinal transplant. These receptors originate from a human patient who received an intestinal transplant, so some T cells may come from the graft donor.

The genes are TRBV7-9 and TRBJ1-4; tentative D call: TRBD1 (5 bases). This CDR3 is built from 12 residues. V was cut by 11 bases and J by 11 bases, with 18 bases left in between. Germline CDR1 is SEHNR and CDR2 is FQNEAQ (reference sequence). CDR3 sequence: CAVEGFERKLFF. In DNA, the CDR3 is TGTGCCGTTGAGGGGTTTGAGCGGAAACTGTTTTTT.

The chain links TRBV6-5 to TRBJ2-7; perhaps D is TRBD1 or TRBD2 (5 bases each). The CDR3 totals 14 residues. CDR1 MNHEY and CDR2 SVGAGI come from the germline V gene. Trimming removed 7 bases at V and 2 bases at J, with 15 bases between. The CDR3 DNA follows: TGTGCCAGCACCCCCCGGGACCCCCCCTACGAGCAGTACTTC. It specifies CASTPRDPPYEQYF.

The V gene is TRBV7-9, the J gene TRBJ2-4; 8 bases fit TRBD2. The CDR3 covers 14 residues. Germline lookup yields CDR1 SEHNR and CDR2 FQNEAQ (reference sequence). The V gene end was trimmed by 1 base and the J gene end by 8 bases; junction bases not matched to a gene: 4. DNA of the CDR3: TGTGCCAGCAGCTTAGTCCCCGGGAGGGACATTCAGTACTTC. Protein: CASSLVPGRDIQYF. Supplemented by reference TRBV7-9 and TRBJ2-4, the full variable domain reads DTGVSQNPRHKITKRGQNVTFRCDPISEHNRLYWYRQTLGQGPEFLTYFQNEAQLEKSRLLSDRFSAERPKGSFSTLEIQRTEQGDSAMYLCASSLVPGRDIQYFGAGTRLSVL.

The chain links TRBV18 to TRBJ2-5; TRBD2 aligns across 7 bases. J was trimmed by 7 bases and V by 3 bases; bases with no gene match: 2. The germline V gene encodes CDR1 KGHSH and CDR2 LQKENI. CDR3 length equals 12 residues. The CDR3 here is CASSPSGGTQYF. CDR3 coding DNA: TGTGCCAGCTCACCTTCGGGGGGGACCCAGTACTTC.

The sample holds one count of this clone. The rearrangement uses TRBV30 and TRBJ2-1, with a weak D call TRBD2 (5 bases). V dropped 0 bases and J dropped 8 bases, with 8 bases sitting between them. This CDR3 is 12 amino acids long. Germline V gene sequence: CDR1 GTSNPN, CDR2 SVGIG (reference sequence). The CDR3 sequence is CAWSVLVHEQFF. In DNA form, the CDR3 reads TGTGCCTGGAGTGTACTAGTCCATGAGCAGTTCTTC. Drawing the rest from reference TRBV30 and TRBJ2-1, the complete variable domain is SQTIHQWPATLVQPVGSPLSLECTVEGTSNPNLYWYRQAAGRGLQLLFYSVGIGQISSEVPQNLSASRPQDRQFILSSKKLLLSDSGFYLCAWSVLVHEQFFGPGTRLTVL.

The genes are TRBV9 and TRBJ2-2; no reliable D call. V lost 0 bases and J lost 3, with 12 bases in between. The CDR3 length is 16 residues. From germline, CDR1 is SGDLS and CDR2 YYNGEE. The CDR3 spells CASSVVSSLDTGELFF. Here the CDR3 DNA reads TGTGCCAGCAGCGTAGTGAGTAGCTTGGACACCGGGGAGCTGTTTTTT.

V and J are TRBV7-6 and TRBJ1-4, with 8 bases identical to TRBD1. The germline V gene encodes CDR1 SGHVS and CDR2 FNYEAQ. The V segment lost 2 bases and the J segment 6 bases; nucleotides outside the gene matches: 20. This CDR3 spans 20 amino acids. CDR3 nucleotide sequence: TGTGCCAGCAGCTTATACCCTCGGGACAGGCTCACTCCCGGGGATGAAAAACTGTTTTTT. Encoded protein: CASSLYPRDRLTPGDEKLFF.

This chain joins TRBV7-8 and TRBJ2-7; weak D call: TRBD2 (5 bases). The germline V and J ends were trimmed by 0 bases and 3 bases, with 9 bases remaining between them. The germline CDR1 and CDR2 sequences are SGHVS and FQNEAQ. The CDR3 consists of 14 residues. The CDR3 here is CASSLAGRDYEQYF. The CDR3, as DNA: TGTGCCAGCAGCTTAGCGGGTCGGGACTACGAGCAGTACTTC. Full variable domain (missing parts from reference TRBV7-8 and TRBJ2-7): GAGVSQSPRYKVAKRGQDVALRCDPISGHVSLFWYQQALGQGPEFLTYFQNEAQLDKSGLPSDRFFAERPEGSVSTLKIQRTQQEDSAVYLCASSLAGRDYEQYFGPGTRLTVT.

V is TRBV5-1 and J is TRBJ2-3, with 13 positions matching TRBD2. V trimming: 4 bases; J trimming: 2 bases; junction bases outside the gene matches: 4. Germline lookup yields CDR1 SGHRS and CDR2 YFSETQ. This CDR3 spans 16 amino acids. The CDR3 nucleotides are TGCGCCAGCAGCGATGGGACTAGCGGGGACACAGATACGCAGTATTTT. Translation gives CASSDGTSGDTDTQYF. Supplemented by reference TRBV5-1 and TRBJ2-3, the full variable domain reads KAGVTQTPRYLIKTRGQQVTLSCSPISGHRSVSWYQQTPGQGLQFLFEYFSETQRNKGNFPGRFSGRQFSNSRSEMNVSTLELGDSALYLCASSDGTSGDTDTQYFGPGTRLTVL.